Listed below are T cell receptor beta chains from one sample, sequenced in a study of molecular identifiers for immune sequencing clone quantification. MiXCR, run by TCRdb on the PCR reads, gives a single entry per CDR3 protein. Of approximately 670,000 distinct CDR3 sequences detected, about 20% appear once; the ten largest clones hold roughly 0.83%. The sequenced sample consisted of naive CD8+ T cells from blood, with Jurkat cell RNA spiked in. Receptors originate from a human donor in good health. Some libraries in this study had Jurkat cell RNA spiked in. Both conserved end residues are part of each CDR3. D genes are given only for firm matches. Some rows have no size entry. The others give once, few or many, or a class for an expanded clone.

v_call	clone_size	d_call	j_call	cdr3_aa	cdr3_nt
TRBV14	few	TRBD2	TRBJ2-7	CASSQDPGGSETAKYF	TGTGCCAGCAGCCAAGATCCGGGCGGGAGTGAGACGGCGAAGTACTTC
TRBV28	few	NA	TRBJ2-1	CASSFDLRKFF	TGTGCCAGCAGTTTCGACTTAAGAAAGTTCTTC
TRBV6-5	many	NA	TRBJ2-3	CASSYGGVTDTQYF	TGTGCCAGCAGTTACGGGGGTGTCACAGATACGCAGTATTTT
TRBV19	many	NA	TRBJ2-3	CASSIDSGNTQYF	TGTGCCAGTAGTATAGATTCCGGGAATACGCAGTATTTT
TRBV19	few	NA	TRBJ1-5	CASSIPGTHSNQPQHF	TGTGCCAGTAGTATCCCCGGGACACATAGCAATCAGCCCCAGCATTTT
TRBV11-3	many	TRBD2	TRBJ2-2	CASRSTSGAGELFF	TGTGCCAGCAGGAGTACTAGCGGAGCCGGGGAGCTGTTTTTT
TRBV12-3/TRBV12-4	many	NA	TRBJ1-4	CASRGTPTNEKLFF	TGTGCCAGCAGAGGGACACCAACTAATGAAAAACTGTTTTTT
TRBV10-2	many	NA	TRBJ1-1	CASSESGRGNTEAFF	TGCGCCAGCAGTGAGTCGGGCCGAGGGAACACTGAAGCTTTCTTT
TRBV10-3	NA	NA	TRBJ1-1	CAISDGQMNTEASF	TGTGCCATCAGTGACGGGCAGATGAACACTGAAGCTTCCTTT
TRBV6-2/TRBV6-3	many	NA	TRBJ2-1	CASSYGFSSYNEQFF	TGTGCCAGCAGTTACGGATTCAGCTCCTACAATGAGCAGTTCTTC
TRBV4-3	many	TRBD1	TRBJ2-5	CASSQDFRGLGETQYF	TGCGCCAGCAGCCAAGATTTCAGGGGGCTTGGGGAGACCCAGTACTTC
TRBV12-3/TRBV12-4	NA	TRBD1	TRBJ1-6	CASSPHGQGPNSPLHF	TGTGCCAGCAGTCCCCATGGACAGGGGCCAAATTCACCCCTCCACTTT
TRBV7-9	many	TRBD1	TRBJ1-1	CASSFGQGANTEAFF	TGTGCCAGCAGCTTCGGACAGGGGGCAAACACTGAAGCTTTCTTT
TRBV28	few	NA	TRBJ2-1	CASGLDDEQFF	TGTGCCAGCGGGTTGGATGATGAGCAGTTCTTC
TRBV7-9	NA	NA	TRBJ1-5	CASSETNQPQHF	TGTGCCAGCAGCGAGACCAATCAGCCCCAGCATTTT
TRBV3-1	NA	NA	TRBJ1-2	CASSQVRQGFYGYTF	TGTGCCAGCAGCCAAGTTAGGCAGGGGTTCTATGGCTACACCTTC
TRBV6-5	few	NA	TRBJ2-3	CASSPTLDTQYF	TGTGCCAGCAGCCCAACCCTAGATACGCAGTATTTT
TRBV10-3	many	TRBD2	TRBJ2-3	CAISGGLADTQYF	TGTGCCATCAGTGGGGGACTAGCCGATACGCAGTATTTT
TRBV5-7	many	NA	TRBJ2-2	CASSLWAEEPLNTGELFF	TGTGCCAGCAGCTTGTGGGCGGAAGAGCCCCTAAACACCGGGGAGCTGTTTTTT
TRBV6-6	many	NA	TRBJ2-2	CASSVFGQTGELFF	TGTGCCAGCAGTGTATTCGGACAGACCGGGGAGCTGTTTTTT
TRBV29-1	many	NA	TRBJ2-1	CSVVGGQRDEQFF	TGCAGCGTTGTTGGCGGGCAGAGGGATGAGCAGTTCTTC
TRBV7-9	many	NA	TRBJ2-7	CASSPEPSNRGEQYF	TGTGCCAGCAGCCCAGAGCCGAGCAACCGGGGCGAGCAGTACTTC
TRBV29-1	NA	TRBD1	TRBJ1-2	CSVYPRDSFYGYTF	TGCAGCGTTTACCCCCGGGACAGCTTCTATGGCTACACCTTC
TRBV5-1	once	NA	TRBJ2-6	CASSLEGSGADVLTF	TGCGCCAGCAGCTTGGAGGGGTCTGGGGCCGACGTCCTGACTTTC
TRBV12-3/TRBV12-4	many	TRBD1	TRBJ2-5	CASSFGAFEDRGETQYF	TGTGCCAGCAGTTTTGGCGCGTTTGAGGACAGGGGAGAGACCCAGTACTTC
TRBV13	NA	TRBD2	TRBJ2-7	CASSGEAGTSGSYEQYF	TGTGCCAGCAGCGGGGAAGCAGGGACTAGCGGGAGCTACGAGCAGTACTTC
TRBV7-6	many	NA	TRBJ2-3	CASSSLGGGGDTQYF	TGTGCCAGCAGCTCCCTTGGGGGTGGCGGAGATACGCAGTATTTT
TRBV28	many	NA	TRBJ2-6	CASVAGANVLTF	TGTGCCAGCGTGGCTGGGGCCAACGTCCTGACTTTC
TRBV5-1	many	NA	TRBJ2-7	CASGSGSHYEQYF	TGCGCCAGCGGGAGCGGCAGCCACTACGAGCAGTACTTC
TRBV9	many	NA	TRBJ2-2	CASSLTGTPNTGELFF	TGTGCCAGCAGTCTCACGGGGACACCGAACACCGGGGAGCTGTTTTTT
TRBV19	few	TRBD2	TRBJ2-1	CASRSSGDNEQFF	TGTGCCAGTAGGTCTAGCGGGGACAATGAGCAGTTCTTC
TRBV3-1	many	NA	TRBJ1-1	CASSQAGYGNTEAFF	TGTGCCAGCAGCCAAGCAGGGTATGGAAACACTGAAGCTTTCTTT